Given below is one T cell receptor beta chain in context. In the authors' workflow: Amplification from reference gene primers served as the basis for estimated nucleated cell counts. Produced via immunoSEQ multiplex PCR; TCRdb's table is partial and in-frame only. For V, J and clone size, that table is used; D and trimming come from the DNA. Here the sample spans 100,000 to 150,000 clones, 55% to 75% being singletons. This CDR3 spans 15 amino acids. Germline lookup yields CDR1 MNHEY and CDR2 SVGAGI. V gave up 6 bases and J gave up 0 bases; unmatched junction bases: 5. The data originate from a study of blood T cell repertoires in COVID-19. At the level of the study: Both acute and convalescent COVID-19 samples were obtained from the United States, Italy and Spain. The analysed material was cDNA or gDNA that came from T cells, B-cell-depleted T cells, or PBMCs.

What was sequenced was peripheral blood. The J gene is TRBJ2-3, the V gene TRBV6-5; 8 bases line up with TRBD1. This TCR was recovered from a human donor with acute or convalescent COVID-19. The donor label of this sample is uncertain. CDR3 DNA: TGTGCCAGCAGAGGACAGGGAGCTAGCACAGATACGCAGTATTTT. Amino acid sequence: CASRGQGASTDTQYF.